This T cell receptor (beta chain) derives from a study of OX40 agonist ivuxolimab in advanced cancers. Background on the study: The dose-escalation group included hepatocellular carcinoma, melanoma, renal cell carcinoma and head and neck cancer. Males comprised 82.7% of the group, whose mean age was about 62 years (range 23 to 79).

Here immunoSEQ multiplex PCR was the method, and the copy in TCRdb shows in-frame clones only, minus some. The data show around 72,000 clones, around four fifths seen once. The V gene's germline CDR1 is LNHDA and CDR2 SQIVND (reference sequence). This CDR3 contains 14 residues. Trimming removed 3 bases from V and 4 bases from J, with 12 bases in between. The chain has TRBV19 and TRBJ1-2; perhaps TRBD1 as D (6 bases). The sequenced sample was CD4+ or CD8+ T cells sorted from blood, obtained in a trial of the OX40 agonist ivuxolimab. The clonotype originates from an adult with an advanced solid tumor such as melanoma, head and neck, liver or kidney cancer. CDR3 protein: CASSIRRGGYGYTF. Written as DNA, the CDR3 is TGTGCCAGTAGTATTCGCAGGGGCGGCTATGGCTACACCTTC.